This entry is about one T cell receptor beta chain. Antigen unknown. This sample is part of a study of shared clonotypes between healthy human individuals. V dropped 1 base and J dropped 6; count of bases not matched to a gene: 12. CDR1 is MGHRA, CDR2 YSYEKL, per germline. This CDR3 comprises 17 residues. Notes on the study in general: Tissues were not sampled, only blood, and their repertoires likely differ.

TCRdb's copy holds only in-frame clones and misses some; the assay was immunoSEQ multiplex PCR. The sample records some 580,000 clones, around 97% being singletons. This TCR was sampled from a woman aged 25-40 years in good health. The sample consisted of naive CD4+ T cells sorted from blood. Sample subset: CD45RA+ positively selected. The V and J genes are TRBV4-1 and TRBJ2-1; 7 nucleotides line up with TRBD2. The CDR3 loop is CASSQVSPRRGGNEQFF. In nucleotides, the CDR3 is TGCGCCAGCAGCCAAGTCTCTCCGCGACGCGGGGGCAATGAGCAGTTCTTC.